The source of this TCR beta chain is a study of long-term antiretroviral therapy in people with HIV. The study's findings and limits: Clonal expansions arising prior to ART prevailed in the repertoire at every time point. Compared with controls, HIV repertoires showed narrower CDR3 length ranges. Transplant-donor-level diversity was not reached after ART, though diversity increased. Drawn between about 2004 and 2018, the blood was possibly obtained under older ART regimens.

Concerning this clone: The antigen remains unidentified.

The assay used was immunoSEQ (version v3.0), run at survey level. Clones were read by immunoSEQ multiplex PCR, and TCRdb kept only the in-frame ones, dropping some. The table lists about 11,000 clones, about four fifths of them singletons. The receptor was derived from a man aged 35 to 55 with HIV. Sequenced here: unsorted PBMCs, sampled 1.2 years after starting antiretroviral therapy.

In DNA form, the CDR3 reads TGTGCCAGCCCTCGCGAGCAGATGACCTACTTAATACCGAACACTGAAGCTTTCTTT. Protein: CASPREQMTYLIPNTEAFF. The chain has TRBV21-1 and TRBJ1-1. TRBV21-1 has pseudogene status. CDR3 length equals 19 residues.